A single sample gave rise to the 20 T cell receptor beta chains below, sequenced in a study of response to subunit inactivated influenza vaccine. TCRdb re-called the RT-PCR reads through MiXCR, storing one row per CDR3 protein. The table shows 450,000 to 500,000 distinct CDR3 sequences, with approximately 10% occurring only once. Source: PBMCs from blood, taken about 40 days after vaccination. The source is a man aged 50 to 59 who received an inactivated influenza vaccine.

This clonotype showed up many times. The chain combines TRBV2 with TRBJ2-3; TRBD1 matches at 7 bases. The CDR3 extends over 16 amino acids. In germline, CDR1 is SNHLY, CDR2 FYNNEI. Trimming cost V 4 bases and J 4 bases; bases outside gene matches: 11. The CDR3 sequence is CASSVPRVGQPDTQYF. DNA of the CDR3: TGTGCCAGCAGTGTCCCGCGAGTGGGACAGCCAGATACGCAGTATTTT.

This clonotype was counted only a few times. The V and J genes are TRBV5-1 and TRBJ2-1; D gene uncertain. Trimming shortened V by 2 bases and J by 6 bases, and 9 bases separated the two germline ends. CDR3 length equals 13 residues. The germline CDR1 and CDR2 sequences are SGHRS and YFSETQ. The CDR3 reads CASSFALGNEQFF. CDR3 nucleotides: TGCGCCAGCAGCTTTGCGCTAGGCAATGAGCAGTTCTTC.

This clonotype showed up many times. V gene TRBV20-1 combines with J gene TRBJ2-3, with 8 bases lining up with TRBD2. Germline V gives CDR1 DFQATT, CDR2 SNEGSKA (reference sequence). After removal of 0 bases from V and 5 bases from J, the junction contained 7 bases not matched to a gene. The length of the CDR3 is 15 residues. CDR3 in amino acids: CSARDLRAGEDTQYF. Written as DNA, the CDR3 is TGCAGTGCTAGAGATCTGAGAGCGGGAGAAGATACGCAGTATTTT.

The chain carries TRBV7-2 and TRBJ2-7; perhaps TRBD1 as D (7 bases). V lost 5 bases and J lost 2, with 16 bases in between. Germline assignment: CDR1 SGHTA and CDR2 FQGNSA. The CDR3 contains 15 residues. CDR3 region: CASSPSRGETYEQYF. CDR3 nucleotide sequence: TGTGCCAGCAGCCCGTCCAGGGGGGAGACCTACGAGCAGTACTTC.

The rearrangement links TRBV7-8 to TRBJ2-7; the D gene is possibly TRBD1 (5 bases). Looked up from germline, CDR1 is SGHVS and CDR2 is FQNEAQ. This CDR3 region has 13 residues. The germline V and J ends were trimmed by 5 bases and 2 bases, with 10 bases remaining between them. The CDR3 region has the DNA TGTGCCAGCAGCCAGACAGCGACCTACGAGCAGTACTTC. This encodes CASSQTATYEQYF.

This CDR3 reads CASSPWAGGPAETQYF. The CDR3 DNA reads as TGTGCCAGCAGCCCCTGGGCGGGAGGGCCGGCAGAGACCCAGTACTTC. The V gene is TRBV12-3 or TRBV12-4, the J gene TRBJ2-5, with 9 bases fitting TRBD2. Trimming cost V 6 bases and J 4 bases; bases outside gene matches: 12. The CDR3 loop spans 16 amino acids.

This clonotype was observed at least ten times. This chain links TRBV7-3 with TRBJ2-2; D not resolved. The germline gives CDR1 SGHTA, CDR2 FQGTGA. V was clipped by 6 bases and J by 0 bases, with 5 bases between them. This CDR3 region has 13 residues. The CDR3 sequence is CASSLTNTGELFF. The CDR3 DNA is TGTGCCAGCAGTTTGACGAACACCGGGGAGCTGTTTTTT.

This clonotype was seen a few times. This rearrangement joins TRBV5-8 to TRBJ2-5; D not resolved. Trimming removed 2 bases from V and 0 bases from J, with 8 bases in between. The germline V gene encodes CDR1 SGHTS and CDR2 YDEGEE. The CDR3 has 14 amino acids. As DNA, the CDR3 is TGTGCCAGCAGCTTTCCCCCGTACCAAGAGACCCAGTACTTC. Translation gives CASSFPPYQETQYF.

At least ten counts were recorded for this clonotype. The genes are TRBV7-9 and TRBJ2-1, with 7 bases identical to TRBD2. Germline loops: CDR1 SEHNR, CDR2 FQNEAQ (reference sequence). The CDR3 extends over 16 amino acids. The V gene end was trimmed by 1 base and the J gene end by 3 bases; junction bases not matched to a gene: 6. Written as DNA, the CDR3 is TGTGCCAGCAGCTTAGTCTCAGGGAGGGGCTACAATGAGCAGTTCTTC. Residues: CASSLVSGRGYNEQFF. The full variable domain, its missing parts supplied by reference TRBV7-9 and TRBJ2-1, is DTGVSQNPRHKITKRGQNVTFRCDPISEHNRLYWYRQTLGQGPEFLTYFQNEAQLEKSRLLSDRFSAERPKGSFSTLEIQRTEQGDSAMYLCASSLVSGRGYNEQFFGPGTRLTVL.

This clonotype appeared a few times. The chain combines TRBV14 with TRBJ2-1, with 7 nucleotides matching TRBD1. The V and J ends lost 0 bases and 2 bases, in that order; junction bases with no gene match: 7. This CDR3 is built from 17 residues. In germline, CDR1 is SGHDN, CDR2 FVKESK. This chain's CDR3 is CASSQDLQGLPYNEQFF. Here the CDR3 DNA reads TGTGCCAGCAGCCAAGACCTACAGGGGCTCCCCTACAATGAGCAGTTCTTC.

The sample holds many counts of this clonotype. The CDR3: CASSPMSGEQFF. The CDR3, as DNA: TGTGCCAGCAGTCCCATGTCGGGTGAGCAGTTCTTC. The V and J genes are TRBV12-3 or TRBV12-4 and TRBJ2-1, with no clear D. Trimming removed 5 bases at V and 9 bases at J, with 11 bases between. This CDR3 has 12 amino acids.

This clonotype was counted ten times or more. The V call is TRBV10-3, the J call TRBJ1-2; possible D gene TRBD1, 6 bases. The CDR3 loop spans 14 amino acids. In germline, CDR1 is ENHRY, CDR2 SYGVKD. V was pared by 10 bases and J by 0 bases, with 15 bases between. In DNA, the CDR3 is TGTGCCACCTATACAGGGAGGGCTAACTATGGCTACACCTTC. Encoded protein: CATYTGRANYGYTF.

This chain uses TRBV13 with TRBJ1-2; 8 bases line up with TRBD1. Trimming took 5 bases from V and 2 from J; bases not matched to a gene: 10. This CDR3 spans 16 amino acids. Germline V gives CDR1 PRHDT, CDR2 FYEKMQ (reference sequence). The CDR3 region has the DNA TGTGCCAGCAGCACCTCGGACAGGGCGAGAAACTATGGCTACACCTTC. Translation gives CASSTSDRARNYGYTF.

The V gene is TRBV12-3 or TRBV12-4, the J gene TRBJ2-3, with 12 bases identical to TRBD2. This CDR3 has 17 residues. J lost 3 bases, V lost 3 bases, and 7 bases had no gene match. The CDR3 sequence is CASSFLSSGGATDTQYF. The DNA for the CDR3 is TGTGCCAGCAGTTTTCTCTCTAGCGGGGGGGCTACAGATACGCAGTATTTT.

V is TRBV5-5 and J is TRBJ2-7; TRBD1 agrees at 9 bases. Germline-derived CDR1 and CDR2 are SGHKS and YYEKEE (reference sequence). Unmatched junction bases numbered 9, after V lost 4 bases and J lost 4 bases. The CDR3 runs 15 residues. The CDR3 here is CASSRLGTGLYEQYF. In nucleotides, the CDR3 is TGTGCCAGCAGCCGACTCGGGACAGGGCTGTACGAGCAGTACTTC.

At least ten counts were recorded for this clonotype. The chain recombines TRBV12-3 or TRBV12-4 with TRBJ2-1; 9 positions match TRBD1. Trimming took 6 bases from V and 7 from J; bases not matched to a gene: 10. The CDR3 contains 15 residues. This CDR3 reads CASRPTGTGRNEQFF. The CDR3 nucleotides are TGTGCCAGCAGACCAACCGGGACAGGGAGGAATGAGCAGTTCTTC.

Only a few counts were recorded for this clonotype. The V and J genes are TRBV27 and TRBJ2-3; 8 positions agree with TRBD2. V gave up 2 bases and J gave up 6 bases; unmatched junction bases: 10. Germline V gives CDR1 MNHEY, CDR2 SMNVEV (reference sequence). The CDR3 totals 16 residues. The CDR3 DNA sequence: TGTGCCAGCAGTTTACTACCGGGACTAGAGTCCGATACGCAGTATTTT. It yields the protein CASSLLPGLESDTQYF.

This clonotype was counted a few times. For the CDR3, the DNA is TGTGCCAGCAGCGACAGCGGGGCAGCTGTATGGACCCAGTACTTC. It yields the protein CASSDSGAAVWTQYF. The chain has TRBV7-2 and TRBJ2-5; 7 bases match TRBD2. The CDR3 totals 15 residues. V lost 5 bases to trimming and J lost 7 bases; unmatched junction nucleotides: 13. The germline gives CDR1 SGHTA, CDR2 FQGNSA.

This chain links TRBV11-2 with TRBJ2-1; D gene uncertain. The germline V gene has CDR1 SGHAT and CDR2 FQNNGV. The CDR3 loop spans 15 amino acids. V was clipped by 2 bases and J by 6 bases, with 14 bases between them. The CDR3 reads CASSLQARLFNEQFF. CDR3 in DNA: TGTGCCAGCAGCTTACAGGCGAGATTATTCAATGAGCAGTTCTTC.

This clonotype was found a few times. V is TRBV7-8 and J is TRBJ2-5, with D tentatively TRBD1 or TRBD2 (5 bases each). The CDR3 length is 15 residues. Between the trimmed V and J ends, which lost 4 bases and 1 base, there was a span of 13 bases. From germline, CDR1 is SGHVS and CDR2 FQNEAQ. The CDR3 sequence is CASSSPGRFQETQYF. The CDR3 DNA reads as TGTGCCAGCAGCTCGCCGGGACGCTTCCAAGAGACCCAGTACTTC.